The rows below give T cell receptor beta chains drawn from one sample of a study of T cell responses to AZD1222 COVID-19 vaccine. Sequenced by immunoSEQ multiplex PCR; TCRdb stores in-frame clones only, minus some. The top ten hold about 3% of the sample, which has roughly 77,000 clones, 75% to 95% seen once. This sample comprised peripheral blood, obtained 28 days after the second AZD1222 dose. The source of these receptors is an adult who received the AZD1222 COVID-19 vaccine. Both conserved end residues are part of each CDR3. A D gene is named only where the DNA matches it firmly. Expanded clones are given a class, and other clones once, few, many or no size at all.

TRBV9	TRBD2	-	TRBJ2-5	CASSAPGGLAGDFSVETQYF	TGTGCCAGCAGCGCCCCGGGGGGACTAGCGGGAGACTTTAGTGTAGAGACCCAGTACTTC
TRBV5-4	-	-	TRBJ1-2	CASYRQDYGYTF	TGTGCCAGCTATAGACAGGATTATGGCTACACCTTC
TRBV6-2/TRBV6-3	-	once	TRBJ1-5	CASSYRDGNQPQHF	TGTGCCAGCAGTTACCGGGACGGAAATCAGCCCCAGCATTTT
TRBV7-9	-	-	TRBJ1-2	CASSLVSYGYTF	TGTGCCAGCAGCTTAGTTTCCTATGGCTACACCTTC
TRBV10-1	-	-	TRBJ1-3	CASRAGNELSGNTIYF	TGCGCCAGCCGTGCTGGCAATGAACTCTCTGGAAACACCATATATTTT
TRBV9	TRBD2	-	TRBJ2-7	CASSVSSGSYEQYF	TGTGCCAGCAGCGTATCTAGCGGGAGCTACGAGCAGTACTTC
TRBV19	-	-	TRBJ1-5	CASSSRTVSNQPQHF	TGTGCCAGTAGTTCCCGGACAGTTTCTAATCAGCCCCAGCATTTT
TRBV12-3/TRBV12-4	-	-	TRBJ1-1	CASSAGLNTEAFF	TGTGCCAGCAGTGCGGGACTCAACACTGAAGCTTTCTTT
TRBV19	TRBD2	-	TRBJ2-3	CASSIVERGAGDTQYF	TGTGCCAGTAGTATAGTAGAGCGGGGGGCCGGAGATACGCAGTATTTT
TRBV2	-	-	TRBJ1-3	CASSVGGPGNTIYF	TGTGCCAGCAGTGTTGGCGGGCCAGGAAACACCATATATTTT
TRBV6-2/TRBV6-3	-	-	TRBJ1-6	CASSQRGVSNSPLHF	TGTGCCAGCAGTCAAAGGGGGGTTTCCAATTCACCCCTCCACTTT
TRBV6-5	TRBD1	-	TRBJ2-5	CASTPGTVQETQYF	TGTGCCAGCACCCCCGGGACAGTCCAAGAGACCCAGTACTTC
TRBV10-3	-	once	TRBJ2-2	CATRTGGLGGELFF	TGTGCCACCAGAACCGGGGGATTGGGCGGGGAGCTGTTTTTT
TRBV5-6	-	-	TRBJ1-6	CASSLWTMWSPLHF	TGTGCCAGCAGCCTCTGGACTATGTGGTCACCCCTCCACTTT
TRBV11-3	-	-	TRBJ1-2	CASSLVAGTGGYTF	TGTGCCAGCAGCTTAGTTGCAGGGACGGGTGGCTACACCTTC
TRBV7-9	-	-	TRBJ2-3	CASSLASTDTQYF	TGTGCCAGCAGCTTAGCTAGCACAGATACGCAGTATTTT
TRBV5-1	TRBD1	-	TRBJ1-2	CASSPDGTDRGYGYTF	TGCGCCAGCAGCCCTGACGGGACAGACCGCGGCTATGGCTACACCTTC
TRBV15	-	-	TRBJ1-3	CATSRPFSGNTIYF	TGTGCCACCAGCAGACCCTTCTCTGGAAACACCATATATTTT
TRBV18	TRBD1	-	TRBJ1-4	CASSPYEGATNEKLFF	TGTGCCAGCTCACCATACGAGGGGGCCACTAATGAAAAACTGTTTTTT
TRBV5-1	-	-	TRBJ2-3	CASSLAGSHRTDTQYF	TGCGCCAGCAGCTTGGCCGGGTCCCACCGCACAGATACGCAGTATTTT
TRBV5-5	-	-	TRBJ1-1	CASSLEEGSLNTEAFF	TGTGCCAGCAGCTTGGAAGAGGGATCATTGAACACTGAAGCTTTCTTT
TRBV6-4	-	-	TRBJ1-2	CASSLFEGANYGYTF	TGTGCCAGCAGTCTCTTCGAAGGGGCTAACTATGGCTACACCTTC